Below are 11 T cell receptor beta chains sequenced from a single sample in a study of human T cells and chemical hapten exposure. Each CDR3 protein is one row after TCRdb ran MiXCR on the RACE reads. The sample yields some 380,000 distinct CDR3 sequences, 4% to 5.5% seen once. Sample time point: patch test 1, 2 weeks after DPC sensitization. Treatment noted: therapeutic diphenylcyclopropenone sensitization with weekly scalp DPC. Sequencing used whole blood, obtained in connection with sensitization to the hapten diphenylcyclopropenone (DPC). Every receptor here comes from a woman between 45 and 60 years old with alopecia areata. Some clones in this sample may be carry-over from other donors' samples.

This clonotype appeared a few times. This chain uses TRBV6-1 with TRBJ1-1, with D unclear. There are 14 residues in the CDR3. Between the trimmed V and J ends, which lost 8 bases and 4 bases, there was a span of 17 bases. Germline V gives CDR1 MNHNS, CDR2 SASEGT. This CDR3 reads CASLPTSLATEAFF. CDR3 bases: TGTGCCAGCCTGCCAACGAGCTTGGCCACTGAAGCTTTCTTT.

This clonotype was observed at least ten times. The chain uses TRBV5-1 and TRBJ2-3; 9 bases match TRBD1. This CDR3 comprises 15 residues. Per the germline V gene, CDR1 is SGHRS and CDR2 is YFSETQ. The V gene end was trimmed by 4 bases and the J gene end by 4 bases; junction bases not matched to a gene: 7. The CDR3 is CASSRTGDYADTQYF. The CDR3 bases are TGCGCCAGCAGCCGGACAGGGGATTACGCAGATACGCAGTATTTT.

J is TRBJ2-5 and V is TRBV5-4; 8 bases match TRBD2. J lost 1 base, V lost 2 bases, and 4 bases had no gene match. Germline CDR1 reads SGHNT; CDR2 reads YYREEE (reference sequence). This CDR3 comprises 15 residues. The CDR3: CASSLSGRIQETQYF. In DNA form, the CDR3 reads TGTGCCAGCAGCTTAAGCGGGAGAATCCAAGAGACCCAGTACTTC.

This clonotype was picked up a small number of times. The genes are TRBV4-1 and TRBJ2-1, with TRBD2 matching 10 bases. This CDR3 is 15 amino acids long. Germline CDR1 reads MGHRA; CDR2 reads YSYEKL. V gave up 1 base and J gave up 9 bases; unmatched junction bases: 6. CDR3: CASSQGRLAGGEQFF. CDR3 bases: TGCGCCAGCAGCCAAGGGAGACTAGCGGGTGGTGAGCAGTTCTTC.

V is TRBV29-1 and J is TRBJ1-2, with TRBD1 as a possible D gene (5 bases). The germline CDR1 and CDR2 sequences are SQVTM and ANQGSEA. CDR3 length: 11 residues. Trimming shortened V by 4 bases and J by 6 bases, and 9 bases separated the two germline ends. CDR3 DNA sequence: TGCAGCGTTGGGGGGGTGCATGGCTACACCTTC. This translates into CSVGGVHGYTF.

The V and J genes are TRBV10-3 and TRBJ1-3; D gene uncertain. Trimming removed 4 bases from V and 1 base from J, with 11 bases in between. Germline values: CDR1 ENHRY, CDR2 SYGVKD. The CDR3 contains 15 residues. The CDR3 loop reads CAISAIDGSGNTIYF. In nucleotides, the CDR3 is TGTGCCATCAGTGCGATAGACGGATCTGGAAACACCATATATTTT.

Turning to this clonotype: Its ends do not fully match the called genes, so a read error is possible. The CDR3 DNA follows: TGTGTCAGCAGCCCCAATAACCAGGCCCAGCATTTT. Residues: CVSSPNNQAQHF. The chain employs TRBV6-5 and TRBJ1-5; no definite D call. The germline V gene has CDR1 MNHEY and CDR2 SVGAGI. CDR3 length equals 12 residues.

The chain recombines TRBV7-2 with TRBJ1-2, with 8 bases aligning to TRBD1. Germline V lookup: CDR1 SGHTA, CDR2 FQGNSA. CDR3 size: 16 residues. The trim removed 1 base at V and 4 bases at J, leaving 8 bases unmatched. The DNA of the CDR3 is TGTGCCAGCAGCTTAGAGCGGACAGGGAGGTCCTATGGCTACACCTTC. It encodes CASSLERTGRSYGYTF.

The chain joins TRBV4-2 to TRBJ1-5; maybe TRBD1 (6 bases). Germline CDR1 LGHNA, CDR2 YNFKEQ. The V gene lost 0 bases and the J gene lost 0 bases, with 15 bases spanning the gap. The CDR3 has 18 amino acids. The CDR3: CASSQDPPQGNSNQPQHF. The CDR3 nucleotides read TGTGCCAGCAGCCAAGATCCCCCACAGGGTAATAGCAATCAGCCCCAGCATTTT.

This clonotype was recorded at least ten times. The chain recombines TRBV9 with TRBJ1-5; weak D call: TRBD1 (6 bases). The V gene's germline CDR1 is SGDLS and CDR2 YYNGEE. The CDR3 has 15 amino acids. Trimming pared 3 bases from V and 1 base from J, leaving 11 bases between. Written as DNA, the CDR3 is TGTGCCAGCAGCGAGGGGGTACTCAGCAATCAGCCCCAGCATTTT. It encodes CASSEGVLSNQPQHF.

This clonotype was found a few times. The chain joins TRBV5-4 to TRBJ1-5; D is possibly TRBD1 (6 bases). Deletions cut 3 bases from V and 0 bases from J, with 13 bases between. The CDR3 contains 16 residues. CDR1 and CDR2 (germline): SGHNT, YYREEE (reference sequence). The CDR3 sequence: CASSYPGTNSNQPQHF. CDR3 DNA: TGTGCCAGCAGCTACCCCGGGACAAATAGCAATCAGCCCCAGCATTTT.